The sequence of this TCR beta chain was determined in a study of cytomegalovirus exposure and HLA in healthy donors. CDR3 length: 15 residues. Germline CDR1 is GTSNPN and CDR2 is SVGIG (reference sequence). Trimming pared 4 bases from V and 0 bases from J, leaving 12 bases between. Points from the study as a whole: TCR sequences were mostly rare, though some public TCRs occurred in many donors. Cytomegalovirus-associated TCR beta chains were listed, numbering over 150. High sensitivity and specificity were reportedly achieved when the classifier diagnosed cytomegalovirus status.

For this clone: Its matching antigen is unknown.

The table came from immunoSEQ multiplex PCR; TCRdb's copy has only in-frame clones and leaves some out. Among fewer than 120,000 clones listed, roughly 87% were seen once. The specimen sequenced was PBMCs. The clonotype comes from a woman younger than 30 in good health and CMV-seronegative. J is TRBJ1-4 and V is TRBV30; possible D gene TRBD1, 5 bases. The CDR3 nucleotides are TGTGCCTGGAACACCAAGACAGCAACTAATGAAAAACTGTTTTTT. As protein: CAWNTKTATNEKLFF.